The 27 T cell receptor beta chains reported below all come from one sample, sequenced in a study of a mutant IDH1 vaccine in newly diagnosed glioma. The protocol was immunoSEQ multiplex PCR, while the TCRdb copy is restricted to in-frame clones and leaves out a portion. The sample has around 28,000 clones, around 89% seen once. Their recognized antigens are unknown. Specified time point: week 5, during vaccination. Doses of 300 ug of mutant IDH1 20-mer peptide were given with topical imiquimod. Sample: PBMCs, taken from a glioma patient whose treatment included an IDH1 peptide vaccine. The receptors come from a man aged 18-30 years with glioma.

This clone was detected only once. The rearrangement links TRBV10-3 to TRBJ2-7; 7 positions agree with TRBD2. V lost 8 bases, J lost 4 bases, and 2 bases stayed unmatched. The CDR3 runs to 11 residues. Germline-derived CDR1 and CDR2 are ENHRY and SYGVKD. CDR3 region: CAIGLGYEQYF. The CDR3 nucleotides read TGTGCCATCGGACTAGGGTACGAGCAGTACTTC.

The rearrangement links TRBV30 to TRBJ1-1; TRBD1 might be the D (5 bases). This CDR3 spans 15 amino acids. Germline V gene lookup returns CDR1 GTSNPN and CDR2 SVGIG (reference sequence). V shed 2 bases and J shed 3 bases, with 16 bases lying between them. The CDR3 is CAWSRAGSGYTEAFF. The CDR3 DNA is TGTGCCTGGAGTCGCGCAGGGTCTGGGTACACTGAAGCTTTCTTT.

This sequence joins TRBV6-5 and TRBJ2-7; TRBD1 is a possible D gene (5 bases). The CDR3 length is 15 residues. Germline V gene data show CDR1 as MNHEY and CDR2 as SVGAGI. Trimming cost V 0 bases and J 4 bases, with 13 bases left between them. Written as DNA, the CDR3 is TGTGCCAGCAGTTACTCGAGCAGGGTGGGTTACGAGCAGTACTTC. This codes for CASSYSSRVGYEQYF.

For the CDR3, the DNA is TGTGCCAGCAGCTTAAGTGTGACACCTCGGGAAGAGCAGTACTTC. Translation: CASSLSVTPREEQYF. This rearrangement joins TRBV7-8 to TRBJ2-7, with D maybe TRBD2 (5 bases). Germline V gene data show CDR1 as SGHVS and CDR2 as FQNEAQ. This CDR3 contains 15 residues. V lost 2 bases and J lost 7, with 18 bases in between.

Here the CDR3 reads CASSQRVASTDTQYF. In DNA form, the CDR3 reads TGTGCCAGCAGTCAACGGGTAGCTAGCACAGATACGCAGTATTTT. The gene calls are TRBV27 and TRBJ2-3; no clear D gene. The CDR3 sequence is 15 residues long. V lost 5 bases and J lost 0, with 12 bases in between. Germline lookup yields CDR1 MNHEY and CDR2 SMNVEV (reference sequence).

This rearrangement joins TRBV25-1 to TRBJ2-1, with D possibly matching TRBD2 (5 bases). The CDR3 has 15 residues. Germline V gives CDR1 MGHDK, CDR2 SYGVNS. V gave up 3 bases and J gave up 7 bases, with 16 bases separating them. CDR3 nucleotide sequence: TGTGCCAGCAGTGATCCGGGGTCCGTTTTAAATGAGCAGTTCTTC. Residues: CASSDPGSVLNEQFF.

The sample holds one count of this clone. This chain links TRBV5-1 with TRBJ2-1; D is unresolved. V lost 6 bases, J lost 1 base, and 17 bases lay in between. CDR3 size: 16 residues. The V gene's germline CDR1 is SGHRS and CDR2 YFSETQ. CDR3 in DNA: TGCGCCAGCAACCCCACACCTGGTTTTTCCTACAATGAGCAGTTCTTC. The encoded protein is CASNPTPGFSYNEQFF.

V and J are TRBV5-4 and TRBJ1-2, with 7 positions matching TRBD1. Germline V gene lookup returns CDR1 SGHNT and CDR2 YYREEE (reference sequence). The CDR3 has 13 residues. After removal of 7 bases from V and 4 bases from J, the junction contained 7 bases not matched to a gene. CDR3 DNA: TGTGCCAGCGGATCAGGGGGGGGCTATGGCTACACCTTC. This encodes CASGSGGGYGYTF.

The V call is TRBV25-1, the J call TRBJ2-7, with a weak D call TRBD1 (5 bases). The CDR3 consists of 11 residues. Trimming cost V 6 bases and J 5 bases, with 8 bases left between them. Germline V gene data show CDR1 as MGHDK and CDR2 as SYGVNS. CDR3 region: CASRGAHEQYF. CDR3 in DNA: TGTGCCAGCAGAGGGGCCCACGAGCAGTACTTC.

The rearrangement uses TRBV5-4 and TRBJ1-1, with a tentative D call TRBD1 (5 bases). The V gene lost 3 bases and the J gene lost 0 bases, with 18 bases spanning the gap. This CDR3 contains 17 residues. Germline CDR1 SGHNT, CDR2 YYREEE (reference sequence). The DNA for the CDR3 is TGTGCCAGCAGCTCCCCACCGGGGCTAGGGCTGAACACTGAAGCTTTCTTT. Protein product: CASSSPPGLGLNTEAFF.

This clone was counted only a few times. The chain links TRBV7-9 to TRBJ1-1, with D unresolved. The CDR3 length is 15 residues. Germline V gene sequence: CDR1 SEHNR, CDR2 FQNEAQ (reference sequence). With 5 bases removed from V and 5 bases from J, the gap between germline ends came to 18 bases. As DNA, the CDR3 is TGTGCCAGCAGCCCCCAAGGGCAAGCGGGGACTGAAGCTTTCTTT. Translation gives CASSPQGQAGTEAFF.

The J gene is TRBJ2-7, the V gene TRBV6-5; 11 bases are shared with TRBD2. Trimming took 6 bases from V and 6 from J; bases not matched to a gene: 7. The germline V gene encodes CDR1 MNHEY and CDR2 SVGAGI. The CDR3 has 14 residues. CDR3 DNA: TGTGCCAGCAGGGCCTCCGGACTAGCGGGCGAGCAGTACTTC. Its protein product is CASRASGLAGEQYF.

The genes are TRBV7-9 and TRBJ1-1; no definite D call. The CDR3 extends over 14 amino acids. Germline CDR1 reads SEHNR; CDR2 reads FQNEAQ (reference sequence). The V end was cut by 3 bases, the J end by 1 base, with 9 bases between. The CDR3 nucleotides are TGTGCCAGCAGCTTGGGCGGCAAGAACACTGAAGCTTTCTTT. Protein product: CASSLGGKNTEAFF.

Only a few counts were recorded for this clone. This sequence joins TRBV19 and TRBJ1-1; weak D call: TRBD1 (5 bases). The V gene's germline CDR1 is LNHDA and CDR2 SQIVND (reference sequence). The CDR3 has 14 amino acids. V was clipped by 3 bases and J by 2 bases, with 10 bases between them. The CDR3 is CASSMGRVNTEAFF. The CDR3 DNA reads TGTGCCAGTAGTATGGGACGGGTTAACACTGAAGCTTTCTTT.

The rearrangement joins TRBV2 to TRBJ2-2; 8 bases align to TRBD1. Per the germline V gene, CDR1 is SNHLY and CDR2 is FYNNEI. The J segment lost 5 bases and the V segment lost 5 bases, leaving 7 bases of the junction unmatched. The CDR3 is 15 residues long. The CDR3 DNA is TGTGCCAGCAGTCCGGACAGGGTCGAGACCGGGGAGCTGTTTTTT. Its protein is CASSPDRVETGELFF.

The chain combines TRBV6-5 with TRBJ1-2; D remains ambiguous. V lost 0 bases, J lost 4 bases, and 12 bases lay in between. The CDR3 consists of 15 residues. CDR1 MNHEY and CDR2 SVGAGI come from the germline V gene. The CDR3 spells CASSYSINGAYGYTF. CDR3 bases: TGTGCCAGCAGTTACTCGATCAACGGAGCCTATGGCTACACCTTC.

J is TRBJ1-1 and V is TRBV5-1; D gene uncertain. V was trimmed by 0 bases and J by 2 bases, leaving 8 bases between them. This CDR3 has 14 residues. Germline-derived CDR1 and CDR2 are SGHRS and YFSETQ. CDR3 residues: CASSLALTNTEAFF. For the CDR3, the DNA is TGCGCCAGCAGCTTGGCCCTTACCAACACTGAAGCTTTCTTT.

The chain couples TRBV10-1 to TRBJ2-2; D is unclear. The CDR3 covers 13 residues. CDR1 and CDR2 (germline): WNHNN, SYGVQD (reference sequence). V lost 4 bases and J 0 bases, leaving 3 bases between the germline ends. This CDR3 is CASSGSNTGELFF. The CDR3 DNA is TGCGCCAGCAGTGGATCGAACACCGGGGAGCTGTTTTTT.

The chain joins TRBV7-9 to TRBJ2-7, with a weak D call TRBD2 (7 bases). The germline V gene encodes CDR1 SEHNR and CDR2 FQNEAQ (reference sequence). V lost 1 base and J lost 5, with 24 bases in between. The CDR3 runs to 18 residues. The CDR3 is CASSLVVGGAAKIHEQYF. In DNA form, the CDR3 reads TGTGCCAGCAGCTTAGTTGTAGGGGGGGCTGCGAAAATTCACGAGCAGTACTTC. Full variable domain (missing parts from reference TRBV7-9 and TRBJ2-7): DTGVSQNPRHKITKRGQNVTFRCDPISEHNRLYWYRQTLGQGPEFLTYFQNEAQLEKSRLLSDRFSAERPKGSFSTLEIQRTEQGDSAMYLCASSLVVGGAAKIHEQYFGPGTRLTVT.

V is TRBV4-3 and J is TRBJ2-5; D gene uncertain. Germline V CDR1 and CDR2: LGHNA, YSLEER. V gave up 1 base and J gave up 1 base, with 7 bases separating them. This CDR3 spans 14 amino acids. CDR3 DNA sequence: TGCGCCAGCAGCCAAGGTTACAGCCAAGAGACCCAGTACTTC. Translated: CASSQGYSQETQYF.

The chain has TRBV5-4 and TRBJ2-2, with D possibly being TRBD2 (5 bases). V was clipped by 9 bases and J by 6 bases, with 9 bases between them. Germline values: CDR1 SGHNT, CDR2 YYREEE (reference sequence). The CDR3 runs 11 residues. CDR3 in amino acids: CATNGAGELFF. CDR3 in DNA: TGTGCCACCAACGGGGCCGGGGAGCTGTTTTTT.

The chain is built from TRBV7-2 and TRBJ1-1; 9 bases are shared with TRBD1. CDR3 length: 14 residues. Germline V gene data show CDR1 as SGHTA and CDR2 as FQGNSA. The ends lost 1 base at V and 8 bases at J; junction bases unmatched: 5. CDR3 DNA: TGTGCCAGCAGCTTAGGGACAGGGGCATCCGAAGCTTTCTTT. As protein: CASSLGTGASEAFF.

The chain couples TRBV25-1 to TRBJ2-1; D remains ambiguous. Germline CDR1 MGHDK, CDR2 SYGVNS. This CDR3 comprises 14 residues. Trimming removed 2 bases from V and 1 base from J, with 6 bases in between. CDR3 nucleotide sequence: TGTGCCAGCAGTGAAGAGAGATCCTACAATGAGCAGTTCTTC. Its protein is CASSEERSYNEQFF.

This chain uses TRBV2 with TRBJ1-1; D is uncertain. Trimming removed 9 bases at V and 2 bases at J, with 16 bases between. CDR1 and CDR2 from the germline V gene are SNHLY and FYNNEI. This CDR3 comprises 14 residues. The CDR3 sequence: CASSRSSANTEAFF. The CDR3 DNA reads TGTGCCAGTTCCCGTTCCTCGGCCAACACTGAAGCTTTCTTT.

This chain links TRBV28 with TRBJ2-5; 10 bases line up with TRBD2. The J segment lost 0 bases and the V segment lost 7 bases, leaving 11 bases of the junction unmatched. The length of the CDR3 is 17 residues. Germline values: CDR1 MDHEN, CDR2 SYDVKM. Here the CDR3 DNA reads TGTGCCAGCAAGGAGAGGTTGAGCGGGAGGGACCAAGAGACCCAGTACTTC. Its translation: CASKERLSGRDQETQYF.

This chain uses TRBV7-9 with TRBJ2-7; 7 bases are a match to TRBD2. The J segment lost 2 bases and the V segment lost 5 bases, leaving 9 bases of the junction unmatched. This CDR3 region has 15 residues. Germline V gene sequence: CDR1 SEHNR, CDR2 FQNEAQ (reference sequence). In DNA, the CDR3 is TGTGCCAGCAGCCTGGGTGGGAGCGGGGCCTACGAGCAGTACTTC. The encoded protein is CASSLGGSGAYEQYF.

Regarding this clone: The junction differs from germline at one of its ends, possibly a read error. The chain couples TRBV6-1 to TRBJ2-3; D is tentatively TRBD1 or TRBD2 (6 bases each). The CDR3 sequence is 14 residues long. From germline, CDR1 is MNHNS and CDR2 SASEGT. The CDR3: CASTEGGSSDTQYF. CDR3 nucleotides: TGTGCCAGCACTGAAGGGGGGTCGTCAGATACGCAGTATTTT.